Listed below are T cell receptor beta chains from one sample, sequenced in a study of blood T cell repertoires in COVID-19. The assay was immunoSEQ multiplex PCR, and TCRdb's table has in-frame clones only and misses some. The repertoire consists of approximately 180,000 clones, with 88% occurring once and the leading ten covering roughly 6%. The sample consisted of peripheral blood. The receptor source for this set is a man aged 35 to 55 with active or convalescent COVID-19. Both conserved end residues are trimmed from each CDR3. The order of the fields is J gene, V gene, CDR3 protein.

J: TRBJ1-6
V: TRBV5-5
CDR3: ASSLVANNSPLH

J: TRBJ1-3
V: TRBV11-3
CDR3: ASSTGLSGNTIY

J: TRBJ1-2
V: TRBV5-1
CDR3: ASSLGERAGGYT

J: TRBJ1-1
V: TRBV5-1
CDR3: ASSIVSDTEAF

J: TRBJ1-5
V: TRBV28
CDR3: ASSFRNNQPQH

J: TRBJ2-3
V: TRBV2
CDR3: ASRWSGLSTDTQY

J: TRBJ2-7
V: TRBV5-1
CDR3: ASSLVSQSYEQY

J: TRBJ1-1
V: TRBV12-3/TRBV12-4
CDR3: ASSLMNTEAF

J: TRBJ2-3
V: TRBV5-1
CDR3: ASSSGPGGDTQY

J: TRBJ1-2
V: TRBV5-5
CDR3: ASSLAGPEGRYGYT

J: TRBJ2-1
V: TRBV19
CDR3: ASSSFGTTFTTYNEQF

J: TRBJ2-1
V: TRBV19
CDR3: ASSTTSGYNEQF

J: TRBJ2-6
V: TRBV19
CDR3: ASRGGGYGANVLT

J: TRBJ2-5
V: TRBV7-2
CDR3: ASSLGFRPGRQETQY

J: TRBJ1-5
V: TRBV7-6
CDR3: ASSLGARGGGNQPQH

J: TRBJ2-1
V: TRBV5-4
CDR3: ASSFAHYNEQF

J: TRBJ2-7
V: TRBV9
CDR3: ASSVGGSGGSSYEQY